This T cell receptor (beta chain) was observed in a study of blood T cells in healthy people across ages. Study-wide points: Expanded clonotype changes were possibly confounded by unknown donor CMV status. Those diversity estimates obtained from one million T cells were thought to be underestimates.

Drawing of peripheral blood yielded about 10 milliliters from each donor. Alongside a J-beta primer mix, a sample-barcoded 5' primer served in a second PCR lasting roughly 7 to 12 cycles. A single record per CDR3 protein comes from TCRdb applying MiXCR to the 5' RACE reads. The profile shows 550,000 to 600,000 distinct CDR3 sequences, around half of them singletons. The CDR3 runs 14 residues. Trimming cost V 5 bases and J 3 bases, with 14 bases left between them. Germline values: CDR1 MNHNY, CDR2 SVGAGI (reference sequence). On this clonotype: Its antigen is not identified. A much larger clone is a single base away; this may be a read error.

The sequenced sample consisted of blood. The TCR was taken from a man older than 75 in good health. The chain is built from TRBV6-6 and TRBJ2-7, with D uncertain. The CDR3 bases are TGTGCCAGCAGTGACTTTCCTCCCGACTACGAGCAGTACTTC. Encoded protein: CASSDFPPDYEQYF.